The clone carrying this TCR beta chain was seen a few times. V was pared by 6 bases and J by 0 bases, with 2 bases of the junction left unmatched. The CDR3 consists of 14 residues. The germline V gene encodes CDR1 SEHNR and CDR2 FQNEAQ (reference sequence). cDNA molecules, individually, were tagged with unique molecular identifiers. TCRdb ran MiXCR on the 5' RACE reads and lists one entry per CDR3 protein. The repertoire holds fewer than 130,000 distinct CDR3 sequences, around 13% seen once, with about 3.8% in the top ten. The data stem from a study of early T cells in non-severe SARS-CoV-2 infection.

The clonotype comes from an adult who was a healthcare worker with PCR-confirmed SARS-CoV-2 infection or an uninfected control (not recorded which). The chain couples TRBV7-9 to TRBJ2-7, with TRBD1 matching 10 bases. Specimen: whole blood, collected at baseline. The CDR3 DNA reads TGTGCCAGCAGGGGACAGGGGTCCTCCTACGAGCAGTACTTC. As protein: CASRGQGSSYEQYF.